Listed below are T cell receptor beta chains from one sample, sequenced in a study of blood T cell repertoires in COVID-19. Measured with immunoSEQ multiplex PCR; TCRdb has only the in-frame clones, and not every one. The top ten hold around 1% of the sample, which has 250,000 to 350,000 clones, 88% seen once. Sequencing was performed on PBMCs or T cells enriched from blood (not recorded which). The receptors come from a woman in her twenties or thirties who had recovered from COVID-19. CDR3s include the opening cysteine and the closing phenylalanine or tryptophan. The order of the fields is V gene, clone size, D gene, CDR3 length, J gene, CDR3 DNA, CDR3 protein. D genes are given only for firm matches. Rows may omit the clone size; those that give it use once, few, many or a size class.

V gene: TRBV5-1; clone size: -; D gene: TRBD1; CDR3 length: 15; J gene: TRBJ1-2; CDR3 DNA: TGCGCCAGCAGCCCCGGACAGGGGGCTTTAGGAGGCTACACCTTC; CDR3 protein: CASSPGQGALGGYTF
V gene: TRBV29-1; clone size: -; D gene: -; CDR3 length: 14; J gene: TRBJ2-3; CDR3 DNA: TGCAGCGTTGAACGAGGGATTGGGACAGATACGCAGTATTTT; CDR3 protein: CSVERGIGTDTQYF
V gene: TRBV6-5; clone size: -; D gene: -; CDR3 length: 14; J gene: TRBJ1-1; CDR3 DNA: TGTGCCAGCTCACGACAGTATCGTAACACTGAAGCTTTCTTT; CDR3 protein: CASSRQYRNTEAFF
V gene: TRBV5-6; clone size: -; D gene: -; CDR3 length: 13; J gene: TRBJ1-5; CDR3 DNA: TGTGCCAGCAGCTTGGCGGGGAAGGGGCCCCAGCATTTT; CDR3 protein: CASSLAGKGPQHF
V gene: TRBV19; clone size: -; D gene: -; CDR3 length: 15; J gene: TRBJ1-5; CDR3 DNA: TGTGCCAGTAGTCTTGGACTAAACCGGGCTCAGCCCCAGCATTTT; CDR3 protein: CASSLGLNRAQPQHF
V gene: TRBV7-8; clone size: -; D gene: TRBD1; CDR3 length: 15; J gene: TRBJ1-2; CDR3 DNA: TGTGCCAGCAGCCTCCACGGGACAGACAACTATGGCTACACCTTC; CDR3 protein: CASSLHGTDNYGYTF
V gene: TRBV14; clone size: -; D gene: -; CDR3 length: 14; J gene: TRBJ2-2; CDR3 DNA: TGTGCCAGCAGCCAAGTGGGCTCCCGCGGGGAGCTGTTTTTT; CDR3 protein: CASSQVGSRGELFF
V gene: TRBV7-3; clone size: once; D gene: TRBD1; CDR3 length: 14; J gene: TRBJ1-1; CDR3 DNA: TGTGCCAGCAGCCCACGGACAGGGACCACTGAAGCTTTCTTT; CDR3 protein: CASSPRTGTTEAFF
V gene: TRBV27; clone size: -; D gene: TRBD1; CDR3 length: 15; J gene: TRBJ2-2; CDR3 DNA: TGTGCCAGCGGAGAACAGGGGACCTACACCGGGGAGCTGTTTTTT; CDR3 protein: CASGEQGTYTGELFF
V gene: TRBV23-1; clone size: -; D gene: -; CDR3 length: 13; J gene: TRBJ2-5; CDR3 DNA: TGCGCCAGCAGTCAATCCGGTCCAGAGACCCAGTACTTC; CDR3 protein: CASSQSGPETQYF
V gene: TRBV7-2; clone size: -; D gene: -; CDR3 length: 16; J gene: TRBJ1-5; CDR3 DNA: TGTGCCAGCAGCCAACTCAACGTCGGGTATAATCAGCCCCAGCATTTT; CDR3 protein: CASSQLNVGYNQPQHF
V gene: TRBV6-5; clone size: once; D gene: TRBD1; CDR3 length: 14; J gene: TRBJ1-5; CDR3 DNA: TGTGCCAGCAGGGTGGGACAGAGCAATCAGCCCCAGCATTTT; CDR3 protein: CASRVGQSNQPQHF
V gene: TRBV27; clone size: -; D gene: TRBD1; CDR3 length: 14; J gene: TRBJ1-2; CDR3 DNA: TGTGCCAGCAGTCCTCCAGGGGGCACCTATGGCTACACCTTC; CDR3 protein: CASSPPGGTYGYTF
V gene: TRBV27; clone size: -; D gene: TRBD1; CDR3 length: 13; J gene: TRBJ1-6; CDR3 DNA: TGTGCCAGTCAAACAGGGGTTAATTCACCCCTCCACTTT; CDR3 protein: CASQTGVNSPLHF
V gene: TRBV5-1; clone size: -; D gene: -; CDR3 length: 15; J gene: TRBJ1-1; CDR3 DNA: TGCGCCAGCAGCTTGGCCGCAGGAGGGAACACTGAAGCTTTCTTT; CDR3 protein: CASSLAAGGNTEAFF
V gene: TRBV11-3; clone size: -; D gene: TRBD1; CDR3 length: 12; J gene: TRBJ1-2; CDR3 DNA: TGTGCCAGCAGCCACCGGGACAGGCGCTACACCTTC; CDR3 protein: CASSHRDRRYTF
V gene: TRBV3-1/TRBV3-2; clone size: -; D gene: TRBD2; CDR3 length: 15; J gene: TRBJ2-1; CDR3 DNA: TGTGCCAGCAGCCAAGCGGGAGGGCCCTACAATGAGCAGTTCTTC; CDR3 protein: CASSQAGGPYNEQFF
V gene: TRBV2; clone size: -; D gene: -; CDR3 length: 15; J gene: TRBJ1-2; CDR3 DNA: TGTGCCAGCAGTGGTCCGGGCCAGGGGAAGGTTGGCTACACCTTC; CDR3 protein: CASSGPGQGKVGYTF
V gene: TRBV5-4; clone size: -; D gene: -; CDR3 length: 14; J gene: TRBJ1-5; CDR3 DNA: TGTGCCAGCAGCTTGGGGGGGGGAAATCAGCCCCAGCATTTT; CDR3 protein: CASSLGGGNQPQHF
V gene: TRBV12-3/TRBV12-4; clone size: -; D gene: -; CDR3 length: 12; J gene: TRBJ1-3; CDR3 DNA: -; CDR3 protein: CASSFGSGTRDF
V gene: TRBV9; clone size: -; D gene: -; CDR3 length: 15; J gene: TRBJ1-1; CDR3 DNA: TGTGCCAGCAGCGTAGCGGCAGGCCTGAACACTGAAGCTTTCTTT; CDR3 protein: CASSVAAGLNTEAFF
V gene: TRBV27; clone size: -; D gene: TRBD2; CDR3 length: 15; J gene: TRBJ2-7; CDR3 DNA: TGTGCCAGCAGGGTTAGCGGGAGGGGTTCCTACGAGCAGTACTTC; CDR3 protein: CASRVSGRGSYEQYF
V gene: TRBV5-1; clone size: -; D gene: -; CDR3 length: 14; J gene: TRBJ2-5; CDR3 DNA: TGCGCCAGCAGCTCCGTACAGGGAGGGGAGACCCAGTACTTC; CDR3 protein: CASSSVQGGETQYF
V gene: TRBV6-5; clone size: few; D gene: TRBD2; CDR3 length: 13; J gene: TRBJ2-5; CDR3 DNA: TGTGCCAGCAGTTCCTGGGGGGGTAAGACCCAGTACTTC; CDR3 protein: CASSSWGGKTQYF
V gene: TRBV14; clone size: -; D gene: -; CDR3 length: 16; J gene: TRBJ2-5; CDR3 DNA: TGTGCCAGCAGCCAAGGAACCAGGGGGGTCCAAGAGACCCAGTACTTC; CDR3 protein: CASSQGTRGVQETQYF
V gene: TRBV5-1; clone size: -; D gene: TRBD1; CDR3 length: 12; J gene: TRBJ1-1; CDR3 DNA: TGCGCCAGCAAAACAGGGGGCACTGAAGCTTTCTTT; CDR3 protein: CASKTGGTEAFF
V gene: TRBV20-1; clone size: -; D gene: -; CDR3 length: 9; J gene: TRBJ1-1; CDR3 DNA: TGCAGTGCGGCAGGGTGGGCTTTCTTT; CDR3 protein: CSAAGWAFF
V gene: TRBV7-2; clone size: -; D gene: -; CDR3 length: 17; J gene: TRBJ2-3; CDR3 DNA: TGTGCCAGCAGCTTATTATCCGGGAGAGGCGGCACAGATACGCAGTATTTT; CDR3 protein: CASSLLSGRGGTDTQYF
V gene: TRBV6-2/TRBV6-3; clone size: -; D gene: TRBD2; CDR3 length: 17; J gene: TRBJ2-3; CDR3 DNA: TGTGCCAGCAGTTACGATGATTTCAGCGGGGGTACAGATACGCAGTATTTT; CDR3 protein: CASSYDDFSGGTDTQYF
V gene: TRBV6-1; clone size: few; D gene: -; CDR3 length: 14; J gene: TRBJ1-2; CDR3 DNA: TGTGCCAGCAGTGAATTTCGGGGGGCGTCTGGCTACACCTTC; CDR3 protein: CASSEFRGASGYTF
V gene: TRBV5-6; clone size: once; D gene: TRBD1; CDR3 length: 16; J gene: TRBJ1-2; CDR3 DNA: TGTGCCAGCAGCGGGAAGCTCCGACAGGGGGCAAATGGCTACACCTTC; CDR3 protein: CASSGKLRQGANGYTF
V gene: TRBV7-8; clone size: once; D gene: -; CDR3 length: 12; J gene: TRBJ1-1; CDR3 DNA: TGTGCCAGCAGCCCAGGGGAAGGGGAAGCTTTCTTT; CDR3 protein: CASSPGEGEAFF
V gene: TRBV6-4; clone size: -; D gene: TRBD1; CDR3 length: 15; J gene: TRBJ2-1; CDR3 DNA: TGTGCCAGCAGCGAAGGGACAGGGGGAATAAATGAGCAGTTCTTC; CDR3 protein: CASSEGTGGINEQFF
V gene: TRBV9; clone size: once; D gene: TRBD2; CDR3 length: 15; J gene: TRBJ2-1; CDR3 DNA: TGTGCCAGCAGCGAGGGACTAGCCACCTACAATGAGCAGTTCTTC; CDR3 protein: CASSEGLATYNEQFF
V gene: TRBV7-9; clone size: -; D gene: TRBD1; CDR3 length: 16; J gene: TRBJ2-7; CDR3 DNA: TGTGCCAGCAGCTTACGAGGAAGGGACAGGGGAGATGAGCAGTACTTC; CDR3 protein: CASSLRGRDRGDEQYF
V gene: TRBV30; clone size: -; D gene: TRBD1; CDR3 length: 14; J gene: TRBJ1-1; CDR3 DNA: TGTGCCTGGAGTGGAGGTTCAGGGGGCACTGAAGCTTTCTTT; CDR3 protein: CAWSGGSGGTEAFF
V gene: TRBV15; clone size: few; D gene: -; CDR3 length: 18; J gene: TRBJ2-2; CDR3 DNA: TGTGCCACCAGCTCCAAGAAGGATTCCGCGGATGGCACCGGGGAGCTGTTTTTT; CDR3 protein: CATSSKKDSADGTGELFF
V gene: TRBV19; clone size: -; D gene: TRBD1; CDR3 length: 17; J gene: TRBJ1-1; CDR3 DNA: TGTGCCAGTAGTCCACTCGAGGAGGGACAGGGGTCCACTGAAGCTTTCTTT; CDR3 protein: CASSPLEEGQGSTEAFF
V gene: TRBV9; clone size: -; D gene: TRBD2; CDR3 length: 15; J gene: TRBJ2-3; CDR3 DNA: TGTGCCAGCAGCGTATCTAGCGGAGGCACAGATACGCAGTATTTT; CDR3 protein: CASSVSSGGTDTQYF
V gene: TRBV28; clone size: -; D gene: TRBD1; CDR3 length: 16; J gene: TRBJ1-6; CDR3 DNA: TGTGCCAGCAGCCGGACAGGGGGCGCGTCTAATTCACCCCTCCACTTT; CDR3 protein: CASSRTGGASNSPLHF
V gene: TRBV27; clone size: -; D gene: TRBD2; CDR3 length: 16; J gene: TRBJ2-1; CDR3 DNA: TGTGCCAGCAGTTTGGCCGGGACTAGCGGATACAATGAGCAGTTCTTC; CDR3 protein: CASSLAGTSGYNEQFF
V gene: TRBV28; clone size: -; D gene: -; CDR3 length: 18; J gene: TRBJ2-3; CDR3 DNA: TGTGCCAGCAGCTACTCCTCCCTAGGCGGGGTGAGCACAGATACGCAGTATTTT; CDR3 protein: CASSYSSLGGVSTDTQYF
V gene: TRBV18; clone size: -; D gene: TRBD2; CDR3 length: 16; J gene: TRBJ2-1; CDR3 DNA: TGTGCCAGCTCACCATTGAGCGGGAGAACGGACAATGAGCAGTTCTTC; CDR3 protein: CASSPLSGRTDNEQFF
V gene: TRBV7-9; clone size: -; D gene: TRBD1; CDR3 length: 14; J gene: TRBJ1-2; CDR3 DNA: TGTGCCAGCAGCCCTCTCTGGACAGGCCCCGGCTACACCTTC; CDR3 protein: CASSPLWTGPGYTF
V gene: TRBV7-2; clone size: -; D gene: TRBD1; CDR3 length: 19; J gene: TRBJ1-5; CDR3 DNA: TGTGCCAGCAGATATAGTTCTTGGACAGGGGTTAATAGCAATCAGCCCCAGCATTTT; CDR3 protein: CASRYSSWTGVNSNQPQHF
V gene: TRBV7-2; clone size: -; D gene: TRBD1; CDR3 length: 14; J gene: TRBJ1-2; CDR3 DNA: TGTGCCAGCAGCCTACGACAGGGTTACTATGGCTACACCTTC; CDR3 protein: CASSLRQGYYGYTF
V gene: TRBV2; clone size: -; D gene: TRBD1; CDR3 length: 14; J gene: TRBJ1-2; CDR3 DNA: TGTGCCACCGTCCCGGGACAGGGCATCTATGGCTACACCTTC; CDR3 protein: CATVPGQGIYGYTF
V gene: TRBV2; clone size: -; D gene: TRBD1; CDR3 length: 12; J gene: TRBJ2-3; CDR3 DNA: TGTGCCAGCAGGGACAGGGGATATACGCAGTATTTT; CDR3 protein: CASRDRGYTQYF
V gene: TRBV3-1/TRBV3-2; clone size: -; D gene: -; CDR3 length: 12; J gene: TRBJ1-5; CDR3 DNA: TGTGCCAGCAGCCAAGCTAATCAGCCCCAGCATTTT; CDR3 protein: CASSQANQPQHF
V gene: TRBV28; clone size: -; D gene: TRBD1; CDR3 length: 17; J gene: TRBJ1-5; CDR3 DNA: TGTGCCAGCAGTTCTTTCCGGGACAGGGGTGGGCAGGGGCCCCAGCATTTT; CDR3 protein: CASSSFRDRGGQGPQHF
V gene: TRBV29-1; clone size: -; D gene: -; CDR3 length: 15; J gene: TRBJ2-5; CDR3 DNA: TGCAGCGTTGAACGCAGGGGAAGTGGAAAAGAGACCCAGTACTTC; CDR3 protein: CSVERRGSGKETQYF
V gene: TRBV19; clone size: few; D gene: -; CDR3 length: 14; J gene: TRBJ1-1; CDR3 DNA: TGTGCCAGTAAGATGGTTCCAGGGTGGACTGAAGCTTTCTTT; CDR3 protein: CASKMVPGWTEAFF
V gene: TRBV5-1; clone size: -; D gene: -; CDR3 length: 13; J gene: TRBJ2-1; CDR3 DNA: TGCGCCAGCAGCTTGGCAGGCCCCAATGAGCAGTTCTTC; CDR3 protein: CASSLAGPNEQFF
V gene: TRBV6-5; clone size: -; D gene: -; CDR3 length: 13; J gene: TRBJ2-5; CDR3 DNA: TGTGCCAGCCGACGGGGAGGCCAGGAGACCCAGTACTTC; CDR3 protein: CASRRGGQETQYF
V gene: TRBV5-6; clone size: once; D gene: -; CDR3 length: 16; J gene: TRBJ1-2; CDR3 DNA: TGTGCCAGCAGCTTTTACAGGGCAGGGGAAAACTATGGCTACACCTTC; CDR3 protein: CASSFYRAGENYGYTF
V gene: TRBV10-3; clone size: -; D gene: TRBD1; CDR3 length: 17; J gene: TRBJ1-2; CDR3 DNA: TGTGCCATCAGTGTTGGGCTGGGACAGCCCCAGAACTATGGCTACACCTTC; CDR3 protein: CAISVGLGQPQNYGYTF
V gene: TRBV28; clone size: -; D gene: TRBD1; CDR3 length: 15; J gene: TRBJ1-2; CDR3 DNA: TGTGCCAGCAGCACCCCAGGGGGACGTAGCTATGGCTACACCTTC; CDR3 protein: CASSTPGGRSYGYTF
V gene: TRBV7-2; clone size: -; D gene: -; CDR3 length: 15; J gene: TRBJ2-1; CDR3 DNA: TGTGCCAGCAGCTGGAGGCCCTCAAAAAAAGATGAGCAGTTCTTC; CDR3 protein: CASSWRPSKKDEQFF
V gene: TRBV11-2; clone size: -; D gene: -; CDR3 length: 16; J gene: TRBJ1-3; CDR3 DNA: TGTGCCAGCAGCTTAGCAGTCAATCCCTCTGGAAACACCATATATTTT; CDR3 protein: CASSLAVNPSGNTIYF